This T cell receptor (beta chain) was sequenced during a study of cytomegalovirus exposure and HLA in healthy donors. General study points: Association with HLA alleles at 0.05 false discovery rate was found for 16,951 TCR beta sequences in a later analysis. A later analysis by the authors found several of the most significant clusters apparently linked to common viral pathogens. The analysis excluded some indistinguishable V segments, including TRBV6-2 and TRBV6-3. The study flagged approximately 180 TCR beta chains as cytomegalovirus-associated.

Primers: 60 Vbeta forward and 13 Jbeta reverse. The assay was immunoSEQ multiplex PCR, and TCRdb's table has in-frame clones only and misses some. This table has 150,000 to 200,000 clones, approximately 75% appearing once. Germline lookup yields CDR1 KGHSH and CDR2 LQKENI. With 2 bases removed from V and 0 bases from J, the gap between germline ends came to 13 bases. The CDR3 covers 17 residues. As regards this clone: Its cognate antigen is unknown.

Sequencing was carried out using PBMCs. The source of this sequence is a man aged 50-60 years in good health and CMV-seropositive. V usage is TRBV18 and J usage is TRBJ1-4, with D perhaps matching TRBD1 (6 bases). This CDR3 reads CASSPSGQPATNEKLFF. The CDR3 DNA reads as TGTGCCAGCTCACCATCCGGACAGCCTGCAACTAATGAAAAACTGTTTTTT.